This T cell receptor beta chain is drawn from a study of shared clonotypes between healthy human individuals (TCRdb year 2020). Turning to the overall study: Two women and a few men aged 18 to 49 years were included in the cohort. For each donor, three plates each were used for CD4 naive and CD4 memory, two plates were used for CD8 naive, and one plate was used for CD8 memory. To estimate repertoire size and how much clonotypes are shared between individuals, the study performed deep sequencing of blood TCR repertoires from roughly five healthy adults. To increase sequencing depth and limit assay-specific biases, different laboratories used diverse techniques to prepare libraries and sequence TCR repertoires. Each donor's leukapheresis produced roughly between roughly 0.85 and 9.5 billion PBMCs. Results and caveats for the whole study, not just this receptor: Compared with non-shared clonotypes, the clonotypes found in all four sorted-subset donors had higher generation probabilities. Sampling was restricted to blood, and TCR repertoires in tissue are likely to differ from TCR repertoires in blood. Pairwise subsampling indicated that sequencing depth was expected to affect the degree of clonotype sharing among donors. Estimated clonotype richness was generally larger for naive than for memory subsets. When a few donors were compared, the shared fraction of clonotypes was 5% to 6.5% for naive CD4, 3.5% to 4% for naive CD8, 2% to 2.5% for memory CD4, and around 0.4% for memory CD8. Because the study included a small number of donors, the genetic and exposure-history diversity represented was limited. Rarefaction of sorted-subset datasets indicated incomplete sequencing despite the large sequencing depth.

From the cysteine up to the phenylalanine, the CDR3 has a length of 16 residues. Just the 48-base CDR3 DNA is kept, in frame starting at base 1. The junction carries 10 bases between V and J, which are trimmed by 3 bases and 0 bases respectively. CDR1 and CDR2, looked up from the germline V gene, are SGHDT and YYEEEE. The donors were healthy, HIV-negative adults who had no recently reported acute infections or vaccinations. Every donor was a Caucasian adult residing in Nashville, Tennessee, USA. CD4+ T cells were enriched by magnetic negative selection; naive cells were then positively selected on CD45RA, and the negative fraction formed the memory subset. Blood was obtained by leukapheresis, after which PBMCs were separated by Ficoll-Histopaque density gradient centrifugation and cryopreserved in liquid nitrogen vapor phase. Analytical flow cytometry was used to check the purity and quantity of every magnetically sorted T cell population. From each sorted fraction, genomic DNA was isolated and quantified by UV absorbance on a Nanodrop 2000c.

A word on this clone: Its antigen is still unknown. Base qualities are not provided; no much larger clone lies one nucleotide away.

TCR CDR3 regions were amplified from genomic DNA by multiplex PCR using the deep immunoSEQ assay. Extracted genomic DNA from each cell subset was spread evenly across all wells of several immunoSEQ 96-well plates, with each plate serving as a replicate. For sorted subsets, roughly 190 ng of genomic DNA, equivalent to roughly 33,000 T cell genomes, went into each replicate PCR. Purified libraries were quantified with a Qubit 3.0 fluorometer, sized on a Bioanalyzer 2100, and re-quantified with the KAPA Library Quantification kit. A separate single-read 150-cycle Illumina NextSeq 550 flow cell was used to sequence each immunoSEQ 96-well plate. For the original study's pipeline: Because only junctional sequences without quality scores were contained in the immunoSEQ output, filtering matching that applied to full-length reads could not be performed. To assign V/J genes and CDR3, sequences were annotated against IMGT germline references using PyIR, a Python wrapper for IgBLAST v1.9. Reads were filtered out if the reads had weak V/J assignments (E-value above 1e-6), no CDR3, stop codons, out-of-frame junctions, or ambiguous translated residues. A V3J clonotype was defined by an identical inferred V gene, J gene, and CDR3 amino acid sequence. Percentage overlap between repertoires was computed as shared unique clonotypes divided by the size of the smaller repertoire. Three approaches were used to assess repertoire richness: RTK rarefaction, the Chao1 estimator, and Recon v2.1 estimates of unobserved clonotypes. OLGA was used to compute generation probabilities for all TCRbeta clonotypes that the gDNA method yielded from a handful of donors. This immuneACCESS table, as held by TCRdb, lists in-frame sequences with V and J called but not all clones. Of the missing ones, under half trace to an unresolved V gene in checked studies; the others have no known cause. Clone size and V and J calls were adopted from that table, with D and trimming inferred from the DNA. In this sample the table shows 2 million to 2.5 million clones, around 95% of which occur a single time. Clones ranked in the top ten supply 0.1% to 0.15% of the sample.

This receptor chain uses TRBV5-6 and TRBJ2-6, and TRBD2 may be the D gene, going by 6 matching bases. The receptor comes from a man aged 18 to 29 in good health. Sequenced input: naive CD4+ T cells sorted from blood. The sample's cell subset or site label is to be understood as: CD45RA+ positively selected. CDR3 protein: CASSWDFHSGANVLTF. The nucleotide sequence is given as TGTGCCAGCAGCTGGGACTTTCACTCTGGGGCCAACGTCCTGACTTTC.